These 15 T cell receptor beta chains came from one sample sequenced in a study of blood T cell repertoires in COVID-19. Only in-frame clones appear in the TCRdb table, and some are missing; sequencing was by immunoSEQ multiplex PCR. The sample consists of about 350,000 clones, approximately 90% of them appearing once. Input material: peripheral blood. The source of these receptors is a woman in her sixties or seventies with COVID-19, enrolled during active disease.

This rearrangement joins TRBV5-8 to TRBJ1-1; 9 nucleotides agree with TRBD1. Germline-derived CDR1 and CDR2 are SGHTS and YDEGEE. J lost 5 bases, V lost 4 bases, and 9 bases had no gene match. This CDR3 spans 15 amino acids. CDR3 residues: CASSAYRGRGTEAFF. CDR3 bases: TGTGCCAGCAGCGCTTACAGGGGGCGAGGTACTGAAGCTTTCTTT.

The J gene is TRBJ2-2, the V gene TRBV11-3; 7 bases are shared with TRBD1. V lost 5 bases to trimming and J lost 5 bases; unmatched junction nucleotides: 5. Germline assignment: CDR1 SGHNT and CDR2 YENEEA. This CDR3 is 14 amino acids long. CDR3 sequence: CASSPGGRTGELFF. DNA for the CDR3: TGTGCCAGCAGCCCAGGGGGTCGGACCGGGGAGCTGTTTTTT.

The CDR3 spells CASSPDQGTYNEQFF. The CDR3, as DNA: TGTGCCAGCAGCCCAGACCAGGGCACCTACAATGAGCAGTTCTTC. The V and J genes are TRBV9 and TRBJ2-1, with D tentatively TRBD1 (5 bases). Germline V lookup: CDR1 SGDLS, CDR2 YYNGEE. This CDR3 spans 15 amino acids. V was cut by 4 bases and J by 2 bases, with 13 bases left in between. The full variable domain, in which reference TRBV9 and TRBJ2-1 provide the parts outside the CDR3, is DSGVTQTPKHLITATGQRVTLRCSPRSGDLSVYWYQQSLDQGLQFLIQYYNGEERAKGNILERFSAQQFPDLHSELNLSSLELGDSALYFCASSPDQGTYNEQFFGPGTRLTVL.

The rearrangement links TRBV9 to TRBJ1-3; TRBD1 aligns across 9 bases. With V trimmed by 0 bases and J by 2 bases, 6 bases remained unmatched. The CDR3 is made up of 17 amino acids. The germline CDR1 and CDR2 sequences are SGDLS and YYNGEE. As DNA, the CDR3 is TGTGCCAGCAGCGTAGATGGGACAGGGTATGCTGGAAACACCATATATTTT. It is translated as CASSVDGTGYAGNTIYF.

In regard to this clone: This sample includes further DNA sequences coding for the same CDR3. This chain uses TRBV28 with TRBJ1-1; D gene uncertain. The CDR3 runs to 12 residues. CDR1 is MDHEN and CDR2 is SYDVKM in the germline V gene. The V end lost 5 bases, the J end lost 4 bases, and 8 bases lay between the germline ends. The CDR3 DNA reads TGTGCCAGCAGTCCGAGTGTCACTGAAGCTTTCTTT. Protein sequence: CASSPSVTEAFF.

This clone was seen once. The rearrangement links TRBV18 to TRBJ2-3, with TRBD2 matching over 7 bases. V shed 6 bases and J 0 bases; nucleotides not matched to a gene: 9. This CDR3 has 16 amino acids. The germline gives CDR1 KGHSH, CDR2 LQKENI. CDR3 in amino acids: CASSSNTGRSTDTQYF. CDR3 nucleotides: TGTGCCAGCTCCTCGAATACCGGGAGGAGCACAGATACGCAGTATTTT.

The chain joins TRBV7-2 to TRBJ2-3, with a weak D call TRBD2 (6 bases). V dropped 3 bases and J dropped 1 base, with 11 bases sitting between them. The CDR3 length is 15 residues. Germline values: CDR1 SGHTA, CDR2 FQGNSA. The CDR3 coding sequence is TGTGCCAGCAGCTTGGAGGGTCTGGGCACAGATACGCAGTATTTT. This encodes CASSLEGLGTDTQYF.

The chain combines TRBV6-5 with TRBJ1-5, with 7 bases lining up with TRBD1. CDR1 MNHEY and CDR2 SVGAGI come from the germline V gene. Germline trimming cut 8 bases from V and 3 bases from J; bases unmatched to any gene: 10. The CDR3 is made up of 15 amino acids. CDR3 loop: CASRPTTGLNQPQHF. The CDR3 nucleotides are TGTGCCAGCCGGCCGACGACAGGGCTCAATCAGCCCCAGCATTTT.

The table lists this clone with a count of one. This chain connects TRBV4-1 to TRBJ2-1, with 9 bases aligning to TRBD1. Trimming cost V 0 bases and J 3 bases; bases outside gene matches: 3. There are 16 residues in the CDR3. Germline loops: CDR1 MGHRA, CDR2 YSYEKL. CDR3 region: CASSQELGQGYNEQFF. The CDR3 coding sequence is TGCGCCAGCAGCCAAGAATTGGGACAGGGCTACAATGAGCAGTTCTTC.

This clone showed up just once. This chain connects TRBV4-1 to TRBJ2-3; D might be TRBD2 (6 bases). Trimming removed 1 base from V and 4 bases from J, with 12 bases in between. There are 15 residues in the CDR3. CDR1 is MGHRA, CDR2 YSYEKL, per germline. CDR3 nucleotide sequence: TGCGCCAGCAGCCAAGGGAGGGCTAGTGCAGATACGCAGTATTTT. It specifies CASSQGRASADTQYF.

The V call is TRBV6-6, the J call TRBJ1-2; TRBD1 matches at 7 bases. CDR1 and CDR2 from the germline V gene are MNHNY and SVGAGI (reference sequence). V shed 0 bases, J shed 5 bases, and the junction held 3 bases outside the gene matches. The CDR3 length is 14 residues. The CDR3 DNA sequence: TGTGCCAGCAGTTACTCCGGACAGGAGTATGGCTACACCTTC. The encoded protein is CASSYSGQEYGYTF.

V gene TRBV10-3 combines with J gene TRBJ2-7; tentatively, D is TRBD1 (6 bases). Germline V gene sequence: CDR1 ENHRY, CDR2 SYGVKD. The CDR3 sequence is 15 residues long. V lost 0 bases and J 2 bases, leaving 11 bases between the germline ends. CDR3 protein: CAISESQGLPYEQYF. The CDR3 DNA follows: TGTGCCATCAGTGAGTCACAGGGCCTCCCCTACGAGCAGTACTTC.

The genes are TRBV7-9 and TRBJ1-2; the D is unclear. Trimming removed 5 bases from V and 2 bases from J, with 9 bases in between. This CDR3 spans 13 amino acids. Germline values: CDR1 SEHNR, CDR2 FQNEAQ (reference sequence). This CDR3 reads CASSPTENYGYTF. CDR3 nucleotides: TGTGCCAGCAGCCCTACAGAAAACTATGGCTACACCTTC.

The chain links TRBV9 to TRBJ1-1; no definite D call. Per germline, CDR1 SGDLS and CDR2 YYNGEE. The CDR3 runs to 16 residues. Between the trimmed V and J ends, which lost 4 bases and 3 bases, there was a span of 19 bases. CDR3: CASSLHQLDGDTEAFF. CDR3 coding DNA: TGTGCCAGCAGCCTCCACCAATTGGACGGGGACACTGAAGCTTTCTTT.

The J gene is TRBJ2-1, the V gene TRBV5-1, with a tentative D call TRBD1 (6 bases). The CDR3 runs to 16 residues. CDR1 is SGHRS, CDR2 YFSETQ, per germline. The germline V and J ends were trimmed by 0 bases and 8 bases, with 18 bases remaining between them. The CDR3 nucleotides are TGCGCCAGCAGCTTGGTGAGGATCCCCTCAGGGGATGAGCAGTTCTTC. It codes for CASSLVRIPSGDEQFF.